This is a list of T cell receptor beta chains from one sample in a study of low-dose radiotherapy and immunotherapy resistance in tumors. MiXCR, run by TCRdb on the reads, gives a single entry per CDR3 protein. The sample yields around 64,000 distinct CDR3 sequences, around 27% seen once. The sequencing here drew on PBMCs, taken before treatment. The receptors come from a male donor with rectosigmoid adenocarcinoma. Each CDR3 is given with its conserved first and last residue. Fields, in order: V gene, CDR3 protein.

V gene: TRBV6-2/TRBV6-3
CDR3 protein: CASSYSRNPRETQYF

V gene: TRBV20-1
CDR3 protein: CSARWREGRETQYF

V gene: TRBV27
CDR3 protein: CASSRGEWDTQYF

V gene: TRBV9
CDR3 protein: CASSATDRNNEQFF

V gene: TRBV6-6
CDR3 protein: CASSAAGGLNEQFF

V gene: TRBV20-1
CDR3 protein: CSASKGLGIYNEQFF

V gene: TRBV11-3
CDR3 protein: CASSLTYSEGEQFF

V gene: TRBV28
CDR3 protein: CASQGFGGNQPQHF

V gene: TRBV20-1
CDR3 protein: CSAGRDRENSPLHF

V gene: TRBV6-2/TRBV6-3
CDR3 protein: CASSGYAPGQGATGELFFF

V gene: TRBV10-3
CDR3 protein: CASSYAGHPYNEQFF

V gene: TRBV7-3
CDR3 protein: CASSPGGQGGETQYF

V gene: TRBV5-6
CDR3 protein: CASSHYGDSRRDGYTF

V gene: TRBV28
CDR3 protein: CASKKPGQGPSYEQYF

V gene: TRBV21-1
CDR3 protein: CASSSPGNTEAFF

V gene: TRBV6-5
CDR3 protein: CASSYAGHTYEQYF

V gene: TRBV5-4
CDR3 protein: CASRASGTYNEQFF

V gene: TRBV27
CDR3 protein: CASEDGGGNYEQFF

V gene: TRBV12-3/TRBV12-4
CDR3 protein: CASSLWQGEETQYF

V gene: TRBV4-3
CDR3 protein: CASSQGKRPREETQYF

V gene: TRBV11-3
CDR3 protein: CASSRGTGESYEQYF

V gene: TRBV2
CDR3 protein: CASSKQSPYNEQFF

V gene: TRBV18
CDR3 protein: CASTQGRQNIQYF

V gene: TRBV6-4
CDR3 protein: CASSPEVTGELFF

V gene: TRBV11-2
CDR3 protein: CASSSSLGATSTDTQYF

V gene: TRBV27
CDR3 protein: CASSFGSRGGDEQFF

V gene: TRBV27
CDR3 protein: CASSLWNSPGGPYNEQFF

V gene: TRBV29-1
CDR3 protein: CSVEGGGVSAEAFF

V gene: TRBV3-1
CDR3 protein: CASSSRGQETQYF

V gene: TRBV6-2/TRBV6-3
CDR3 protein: CASSYSSGATEAFF

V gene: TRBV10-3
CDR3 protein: CAISEPITAVPVAGKSTDTQYF

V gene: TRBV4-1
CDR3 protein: CASSQDVGVNNEQFF

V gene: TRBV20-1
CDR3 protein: CSATTGLQVDRWEETQYF

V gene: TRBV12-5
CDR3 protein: CASGSTGTGGDEQFF

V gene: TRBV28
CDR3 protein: CASSLPGHGWETQYF

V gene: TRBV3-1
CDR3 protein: CASSQDWHTGELFF

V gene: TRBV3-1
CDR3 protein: CASSPPFGQGRYEQYF

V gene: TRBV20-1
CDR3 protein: CSAERPGQGVVTQYF

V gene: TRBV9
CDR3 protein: CASSSQTGGPNEQFF

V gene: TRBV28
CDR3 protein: CASRDQGASTGELFF

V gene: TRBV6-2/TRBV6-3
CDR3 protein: CASSYVGQARYGYTF

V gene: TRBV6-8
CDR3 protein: CASSYSLAGAPYNEQFF

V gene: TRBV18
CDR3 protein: CASSPPTMGVGANVLTF

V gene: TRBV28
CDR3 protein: CASRGQGPGNNYGYTF

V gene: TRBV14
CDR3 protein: CASSQAQGAAEQFF

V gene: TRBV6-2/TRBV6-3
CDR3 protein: CASSYSGTTDTQYF

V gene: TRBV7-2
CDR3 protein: CASSFSLAGNEQFF

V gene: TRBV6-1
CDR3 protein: CASRFVGEQFF

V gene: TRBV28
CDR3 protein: CASSPTDRGLYEQYF

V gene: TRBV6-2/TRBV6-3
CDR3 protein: CASSYPGTSGSFGNYEQYF

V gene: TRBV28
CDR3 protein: CASTPGQPYEQYF

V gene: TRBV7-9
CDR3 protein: CASSHRGGDTEAFF

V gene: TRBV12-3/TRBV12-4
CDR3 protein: CASSKSRGGTGELFF

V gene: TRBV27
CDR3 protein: CASSFGTSSYEQYF

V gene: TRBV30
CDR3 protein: CAWTPWSGKNQPQHF

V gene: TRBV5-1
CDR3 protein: CASSRSGGDEKLFF

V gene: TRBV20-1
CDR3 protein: CSATDGVDSPLHF

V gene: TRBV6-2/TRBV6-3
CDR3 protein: CASSTPGAGLQETQYF

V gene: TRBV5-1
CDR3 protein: CASKVASVTEAFF

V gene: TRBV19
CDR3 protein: CASSSRRLAEETQYF